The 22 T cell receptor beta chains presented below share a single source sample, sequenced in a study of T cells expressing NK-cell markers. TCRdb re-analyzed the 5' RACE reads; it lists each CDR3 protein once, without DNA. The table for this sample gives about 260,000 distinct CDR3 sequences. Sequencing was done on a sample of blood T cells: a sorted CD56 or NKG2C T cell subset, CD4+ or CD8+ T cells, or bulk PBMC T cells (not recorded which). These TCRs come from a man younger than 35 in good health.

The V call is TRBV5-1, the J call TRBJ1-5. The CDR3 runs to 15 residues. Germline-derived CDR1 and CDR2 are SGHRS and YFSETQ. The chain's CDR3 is CASSLDQGGNQPQHF.

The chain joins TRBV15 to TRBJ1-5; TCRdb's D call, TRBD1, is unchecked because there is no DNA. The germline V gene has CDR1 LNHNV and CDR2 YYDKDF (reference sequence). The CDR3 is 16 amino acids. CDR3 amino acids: CATSITLQGPNQPQHF.

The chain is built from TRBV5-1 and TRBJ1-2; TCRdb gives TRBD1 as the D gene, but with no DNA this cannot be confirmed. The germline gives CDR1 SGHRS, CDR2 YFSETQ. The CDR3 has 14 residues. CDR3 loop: CASSWNREVDGYTF.

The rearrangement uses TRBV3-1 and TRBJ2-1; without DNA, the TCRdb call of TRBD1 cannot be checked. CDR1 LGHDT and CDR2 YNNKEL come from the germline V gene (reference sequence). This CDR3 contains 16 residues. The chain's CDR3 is CASSQAGTGVRNEQFF.

CDR3 sequence: CASSLTGTSGSGDTQYF. The chain recombines TRBV11-2 with TRBJ2-3; TCRdb designates TRBD2, a call that cannot be tested without DNA. CDR3 length: 17 amino acids. CDR1 is SGHAT and CDR2 is FQNNGV in the germline V gene.

CDR3 sequence reads: CAISGGTSPQETQYF. This chain joins TRBV10-3 and TRBJ2-5; without DNA, the TCRdb call of TRBD2 cannot be checked. This CDR3 region has 15 residues. Germline CDR1 ENHRY, CDR2 SYGVKD.

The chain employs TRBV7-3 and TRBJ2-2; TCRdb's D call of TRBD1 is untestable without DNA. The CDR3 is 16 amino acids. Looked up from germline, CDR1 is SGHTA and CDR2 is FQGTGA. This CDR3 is CASSLIGQPNTGELFF.

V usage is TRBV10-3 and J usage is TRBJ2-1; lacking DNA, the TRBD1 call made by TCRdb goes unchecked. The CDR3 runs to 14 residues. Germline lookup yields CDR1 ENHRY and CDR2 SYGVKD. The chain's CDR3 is CAQRGEGSYNEQFF.

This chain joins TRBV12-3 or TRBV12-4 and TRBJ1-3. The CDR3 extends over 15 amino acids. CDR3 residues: CASSDQIFSGNTIYF.

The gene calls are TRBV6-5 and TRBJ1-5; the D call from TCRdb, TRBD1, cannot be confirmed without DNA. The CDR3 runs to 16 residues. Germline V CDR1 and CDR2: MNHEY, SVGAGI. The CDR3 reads CASSYSGGQANQPQHF.

CDR3 protein: CASSSTHSGANVLTF. This chain links TRBV12-3 or TRBV12-4 with TRBJ2-6. The CDR3 contains 15 residues.

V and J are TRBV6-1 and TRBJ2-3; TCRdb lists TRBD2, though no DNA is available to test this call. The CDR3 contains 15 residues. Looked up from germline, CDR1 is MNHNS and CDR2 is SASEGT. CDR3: CASSQPGLGSDTQYF.

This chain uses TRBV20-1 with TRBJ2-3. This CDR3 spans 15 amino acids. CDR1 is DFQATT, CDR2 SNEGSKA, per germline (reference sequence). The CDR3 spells CSARARRYTPDTQYF.

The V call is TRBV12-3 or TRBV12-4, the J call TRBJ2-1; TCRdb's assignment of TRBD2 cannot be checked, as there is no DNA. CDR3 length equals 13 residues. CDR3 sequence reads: CASGTSGNSEQFF.

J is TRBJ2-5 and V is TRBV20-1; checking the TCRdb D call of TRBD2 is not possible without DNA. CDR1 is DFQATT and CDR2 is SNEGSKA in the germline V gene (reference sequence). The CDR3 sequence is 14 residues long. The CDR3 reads CSAGIGGRGKTQYF.

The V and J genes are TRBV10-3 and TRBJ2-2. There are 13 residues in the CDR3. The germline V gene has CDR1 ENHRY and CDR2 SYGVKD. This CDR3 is CAIKLELGGELFF.

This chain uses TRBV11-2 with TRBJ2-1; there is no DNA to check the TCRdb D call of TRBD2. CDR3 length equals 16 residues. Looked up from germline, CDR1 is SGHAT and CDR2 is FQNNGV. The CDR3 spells CASRAGDRLLYNEQFF.

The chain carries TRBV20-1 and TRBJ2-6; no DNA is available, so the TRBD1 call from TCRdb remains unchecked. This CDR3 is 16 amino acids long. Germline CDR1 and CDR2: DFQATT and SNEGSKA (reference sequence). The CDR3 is CSASAGQRSGANVLTF.

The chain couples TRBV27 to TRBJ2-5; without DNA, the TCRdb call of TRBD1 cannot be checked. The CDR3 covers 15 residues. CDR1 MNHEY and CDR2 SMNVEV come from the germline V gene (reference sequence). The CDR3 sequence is CASSSGGTGGETQYF.

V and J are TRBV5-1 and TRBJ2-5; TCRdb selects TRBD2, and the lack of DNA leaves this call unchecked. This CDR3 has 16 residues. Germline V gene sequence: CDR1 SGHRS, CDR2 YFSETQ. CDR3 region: CASSLAPGLNQETQYF. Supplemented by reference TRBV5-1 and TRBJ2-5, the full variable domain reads KAGVTQTPRYLIKTRGQQVTLSCSPISGHRSVSWYQQTPGQGLQFLFEYFSETQRNKGNFPGRFSGRQFSNSRSEMNVSTLELGDSALYLCASSLAPGLNQETQYFGPGTRLLVL.

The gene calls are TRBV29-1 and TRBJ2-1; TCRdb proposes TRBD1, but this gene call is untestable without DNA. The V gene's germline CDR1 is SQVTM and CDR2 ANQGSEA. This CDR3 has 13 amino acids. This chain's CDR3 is CSVGPGRGNEQFF.

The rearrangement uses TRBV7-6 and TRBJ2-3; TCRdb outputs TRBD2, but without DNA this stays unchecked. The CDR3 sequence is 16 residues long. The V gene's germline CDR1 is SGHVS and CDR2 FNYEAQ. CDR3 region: CASSLNSGSGTDTQYF.